The 24 T cell receptor beta chains listed next were all sequenced from one sample in a study of memory B cells and T cells in multiple sclerosis. Libraries were prepared by immunoSEQ multiplex PCR; TCRdb keeps only in-frame clonotypes and omits some of them. The table lists some 48,000 clones, approximately 80% of them singletons. Stimulus-free culture yielded autoproliferating CFSE-dim and non-proliferating CFSE-high T cells, each sequenced separately. Replicate wells were pooled after six to eight days of stimulus-free culture of under 5.5x10^7 CFSE-labeled PBMCs. The antigens for these receptors are not known. Sequencing was done on a sample of PBMCs from blood kept in culture. The receptors were sampled from a human donor with multiple sclerosis.

The J gene is TRBJ2-7, the V gene TRBV11-2, with D hard to call. This CDR3 has 10 amino acids. Germline assignment: CDR1 SGHAT and CDR2 FQNNGV. Trimming pared 3 bases from V and 3 bases from J, leaving 0 bases between. CDR3: CASSFYEQYF. Here the CDR3 DNA reads TGTGCCAGCAGCTTCTACGAGCAGTACTTC.

The rearrangement joins TRBV21-1 to TRBJ1-5. TRBV21-1 is a pseudogene segment. The CDR3 extends over 15 amino acids. CDR3 loop: CASSNRPPRSQPQHF. CDR3 sequence (DNA): TGTGCCAGCAGCAATAGGCCCCCTCGGTCCCAGCCCCAGCATTTT.

The V call is TRBV30, the J call TRBJ1-1, with D uncertain. CDR1 and CDR2 (germline): GTSNPN, SVGIG (reference sequence). The CDR3 is made up of 13 amino acids. V gave up 0 bases and J gave up 0 bases, with 5 bases separating them. Written as DNA, the CDR3 is TGTGCCTGGAGTGTGCTAGTGAACACTGAAGCTTTCTTT. Translating it yields CAWSVLVNTEAFF.

V usage is TRBV7-8 and J usage is TRBJ2-7; 10 nucleotides agree with TRBD1. Trimming took 2 bases from V and 2 from J; bases not matched to a gene: 3. The CDR3 covers 15 residues. From germline, CDR1 is SGHVS and CDR2 FQNEAQ. The CDR3 region has the DNA TGTGCCAGCAGCTTACGGACAGGGGGAACCTACGAGCAGTACTTC. This encodes CASSLRTGGTYEQYF.

The rearrangement joins TRBV25-1 to TRBJ1-6, with D tentatively TRBD1 (5 bases). V was trimmed by 4 bases and J by 9 bases, leaving 16 bases between them. Germline CDR1 is MGHDK and CDR2 is SYGVNS. This CDR3 comprises 15 residues. CDR3 in amino acids: CASSGGVIRGSPLHF. The CDR3 DNA reads TGTGCCAGCAGTGGGGGGGTAATCAGAGGTTCACCCCTCCACTTT.

This clone was observed a handful of times. The V and J genes are TRBV19 and TRBJ1-2; D unclear. The V and J ends lost 7 bases and 5 bases respectively, with 11 bases between them. The CDR3 consists of 12 residues. Germline CDR1 reads LNHDA; CDR2 reads SQIVND (reference sequence). CDR3 in DNA: TGTGCCAGTACAGGACGAAGATATGGCTACACCTTC. This codes for CASTGRRYGYTF.

This clone was counted only a few times. The rearrangement links TRBV19 to TRBJ1-2; D is undetermined. Looked up from germline, CDR1 is LNHDA and CDR2 is SQIVND (reference sequence). Trimming shortened V by 3 bases and J by 3 bases, and 11 bases separated the two germline ends. The CDR3 totals 14 residues. CDR3 nucleotide sequence: TGTGCCAGTAGTATTTTGGGCCAATACTATGGCTACACCTTC. This sequence encodes CASSILGQYYGYTF.

The table lists this clone with a count of one. This sample also contains other DNA sequences that code for the same CDR3. The chain is built from TRBV5-1 and TRBJ1-3; tentative D call: TRBD1 (6 bases). CDR1 and CDR2 from the germline V gene are SGHRS and YFSETQ. The CDR3 has 16 residues. The V end lost 4 bases, the J end lost 4 bases, and 18 bases lay between the germline ends. This CDR3 reads CASSLVGGARGNTIYF. DNA of the CDR3: TGCGCCAGCAGCCTGGTGGGGGGCGCGAGGGGAAACACCATATATTTT.

The chain is built from TRBV27 and TRBJ1-1, with D hard to call. The V gene's germline CDR1 is MNHEY and CDR2 SMNVEV (reference sequence). V was trimmed by 8 bases and J by 4 bases, leaving 11 bases between them. The CDR3 is 12 residues long. The DNA of the CDR3 is TGTGCCAGCTGGGGAATCTCCACTGAAGCTTTCTTT. Protein product: CASWGISTEAFF.

As DNA, the CDR3 is TGCAGCGTGCTAGGGGATACGCAGTATTTT. Translation gives CSVLGDTQYF. The chain couples TRBV29-1 to TRBJ2-3; no definite D call. The CDR3 has 10 amino acids. The V gene's germline CDR1 is SQVTM and CDR2 ANQGSEA. Trimming cost V 6 bases and J 6 bases, with 7 bases left between them.

This sequence joins TRBV6-6 and TRBJ2-4; D is possibly TRBD1 or TRBD2 (5 bases each). Trimming left V 7 bases short and J 8 bases short, with 21 bases between. CDR1 MNHNY and CDR2 SVGAGI come from the germline V gene (reference sequence). This CDR3 comprises 15 residues. This CDR3 reads CASMHSTAPRDIQYF. CDR3 coding DNA: TGTGCCAGCATGCACTCGACAGCCCCGAGGGACATTCAGTACTTC.

The chain uses TRBV19 and TRBJ1-5; possible D gene TRBD1, 5 bases. V was cut by 3 bases and J by 2 bases, with 11 bases left in between. Germline V gives CDR1 LNHDA, CDR2 SQIVND (reference sequence). The CDR3 covers 15 residues. The CDR3 is CASSIMGGGNQPQHF. The CDR3 DNA reads TGTGCCAGTAGTATCATGGGGGGGGGCAATCAGCCCCAGCATTTT. The full variable domain, in which reference TRBV19 and TRBJ1-5 provide the parts outside the CDR3, is DGGITQSPKYLFRKEGQNVTLSCEQNLNHDAMYWYRQDPGQGLRLIYYSQIVNDFQKGDIAEGYSVSREKKESFPLTVTSAQKNPTAFYLCASSIMGGGNQPQHFGDGTRLSIL.

With respect to this clone: At one end the junction does not follow the germline gene, possibly because of a read error. This sequence joins TRBV5-1 and TRBJ1-1; possible D gene TRBD1, 5 bases. CDR3 length: 14 amino acids. Germline CDR1 reads SGHRS; CDR2 reads YFSETQ. The CDR3 DNA is TGCGCCCGCAGCTCGGCCGGGGGGGACACTGAAGCTTTCTTT. Residues: CARSSAGGDTEAFF.

J is TRBJ2-1 and V is TRBV7-2; tentatively, D is TRBD2 (7 bases). CDR1 is SGHTA, CDR2 FQGNSA, per germline. The CDR3 totals 16 residues. Deletions cut 5 bases from V and 1 base from J, with 15 bases between. CDR3 sequence reads: CASSLGGVPSYNEQFF. The CDR3 coding sequence is TGTGCCAGCAGCCTAGGGGGGGTGCCGTCCTACAATGAGCAGTTCTTC.

The chain couples TRBV29-1 to TRBJ1-2; D is unresolved. Germline CDR1 is SQVTM and CDR2 is ANQGSEA. The CDR3 has 14 residues. V lost 6 bases to trimming and J lost 4 bases, with 18 bases between them. CDR3 protein: CSVLDTATSYGYTF. The CDR3, as DNA: TGCAGCGTCCTCGACACGGCCACCTCCTATGGCTACACCTTC.

J is TRBJ2-6 and V is TRBV29-1; TRBD1 is a possible D gene (6 bases). The germline V gene encodes CDR1 SQVTM and CDR2 ANQGSEA. The length of the CDR3 is 14 residues. Deletions cut 6 bases from V and 2 bases from J, with 11 bases between. The CDR3, as DNA: TGCAGCGTGCGGCCAGGGGCTGGGGCCAACGTCCTGACTTTC. As protein: CSVRPGAGANVLTF. Full variable domain (remainder filled in from reference TRBV29-1 and TRBJ2-6): SAVISQKPSRDICQRGTSLTIQCQVDSQVTMMFWYRQQPGQSLTLIATANQGSEATYESGFVIDKFPISRPNLTFSTLTVSNMSPEDSSIYLCSVRPGAGANVLTFGAGSRLTVL.

To note about this clone: This same CDR3 is encoded by further DNA sequences in the sample. The chain recombines TRBV20-1 with TRBJ1-1; no clear D. The CDR3 loop spans 11 amino acids. Germline V gives CDR1 DFQATT, CDR2 SNEGSKA (reference sequence). The V and J ends lost 1 base and 2 bases respectively, with 2 bases between them. CDR3 loop: CSARGNTEAFF. DNA for the CDR3: TGCAGTGCTAGAGGTAACACTGAAGCTTTCTTT.

This clone was recorded only once. The genes are TRBV30 and TRBJ2-7; the D gene is possibly TRBD2 (6 bases). There are 12 residues in the CDR3. Germline lookup yields CDR1 GTSNPN and CDR2 SVGIG (reference sequence). The V and J ends lost 0 bases and 5 bases respectively, with 8 bases between them. The CDR3 DNA sequence: TGTGCCTGGAGTGTATGGGGGGACGAGCAGTACTTC. This translates into CAWSVWGDEQYF.

The rearrangement joins TRBV30 to TRBJ1-5; 7 nucleotides line up with TRBD1. Germline CDR1 reads GTSNPN; CDR2 reads SVGIG (reference sequence). After removal of 2 bases from V and 6 bases from J, the junction contained 10 bases not matched to a gene. This CDR3 is built from 15 residues. The CDR3 here is CAWSSGRTGPQPQHF. The CDR3 DNA follows: TGTGCCTGGAGTTCCGGTCGGACAGGCCCTCAGCCCCAGCATTTT. Based on the CDR3 plus reference TRBV30 and TRBJ1-5, the full variable domain is SQTIHQWPATLVQPVGSPLSLECTVEGTSNPNLYWYRQAAGRGLQLLFYSVGIGQISSEVPQNLSASRPQDRQFILSSKKLLLSDSGFYLCAWSSGRTGPQPQHFGDGTRLSIL.

The V and J genes are TRBV7-2 and TRBJ1-5; 8 nucleotides agree with TRBD1. Germline V gene data show CDR1 as SGHTA and CDR2 as FQGNSA. The junction had 4 bases not matched to a gene; V was cut back by 2 bases and J by 1 base. CDR3 size: 16 residues. Here the CDR3 reads CASSLRTGTSNQPQHF. CDR3 nucleotides: TGTGCCAGCAGCTTACGGACAGGGACGAGCAATCAGCCCCAGCATTTT.

The V call is TRBV19, the J call TRBJ2-7; TRBD1 or TRBD2 may be the D gene (5 bases each). The CDR3 has 15 residues. V lost 6 bases and J 2 bases, leaving 17 bases between the germline ends. CDR1 is LNHDA and CDR2 is SQIVND in the germline V gene (reference sequence). The CDR3 bases are TGTGCCAGTAGCCCCGGACGGGACGGAGCCTACGAGCAGTACTTC. This translates into CASSPGRDGAYEQYF.

The rearrangement links TRBV28 to TRBJ2-7; 7 nucleotides line up with TRBD1. The ends lost 6 bases at V and 0 bases at J; junction bases unmatched: 17. The CDR3 sequence is 18 residues long. CDR1 and CDR2 from the germline V gene are MDHEN and SYDVKM. The CDR3, as DNA: TGTGCCAGCAGCACCTTTCAGACCGGGACAGCCTACTCCTACGAGCAGTACTTC. Its translation: CASSTFQTGTAYSYEQYF.

The chain recombines TRBV27 with TRBJ2-7, with 7 nucleotides matching TRBD2. Trimming removed 5 bases from V and 4 bases from J; junction bases left unmatched: 11. CDR1 MNHEY and CDR2 SMNVEV come from the germline V gene (reference sequence). The length of the CDR3 is 15 residues. CDR3 loop: CASSPTRGGVYEQYF. DNA for the CDR3: TGTGCCAGCAGTCCCACGCGTGGGGGGGTTTACGAGCAGTACTTC.

This sequence joins TRBV5-1 and TRBJ2-3; 10 nucleotides agree with TRBD2. V dropped 4 bases and J dropped 0; count of bases not matched to a gene: 11. CDR1 SGHRS and CDR2 YFSETQ come from the germline V gene. This CDR3 has 18 residues. CDR3 DNA sequence: TGCGCCAGCAGCACCGCCTTAACTAGCGGGGAGAGCACAGATACGCAGTATTTT. Its protein is CASSTALTSGESTDTQYF. Full variable domain (outside the CDR3, taken from reference TRBV5-1 and TRBJ2-3): KAGVTQTPRYLIKTRGQQVTLSCSPISGHRSVSWYQQTPGQGLQFLFEYFSETQRNKGNFPGRFSGRQFSNSRSEMNVSTLELGDSALYLCASSTALTSGESTDTQYFGPGTRLTVL.